Detailed here is one T cell receptor beta chain. The antigen is not known. The data are from a study of OX40 agonist ivuxolimab in advanced cancers. Study background: The dose-escalation cohort was about 87% male, with a mean age of around 54 years, ranging about 20 to 85. Study results and caveats: There were, on average, more expanded clones in CD8+ T cells than in CD4+.

The repertoire was sequenced with immunoSEQ multiplex PCR; TCRdb's copy has only in-frame clones and lacks some. The sample records tens of thousands of clones, 90% to 95% being singletons. Sample: CD4+ or CD8+ T cells sorted from blood, taken in a trial of the OX40 agonist ivuxolimab. The source is an adult with an advanced solid tumor such as melanoma, head and neck, liver or kidney cancer.

CDR3 protein: CASSSLDPGGYTF. CDR3 nucleotides: TGTGCCAGCAGCTCCCTAGACCCAGGGGGCTACACCTTC. This chain joins TRBV7-8 and TRBJ1-2, with D perhaps matching TRBD1 (5 bases). This CDR3 contains 13 residues. The germline gives CDR1 SGHVS, CDR2 FQNEAQ. V was shortened by 4 bases and J by 8 bases, with 14 bases between the two germline ends.